Below are 30 T cell receptor beta chains sequenced from a single sample in a study of T cell responses to AZD1222 COVID-19 vaccine. The protocol was immunoSEQ multiplex PCR, while the TCRdb copy is restricted to in-frame clones and leaves out a portion. The data hold about 180,000 clones, with 85% to 95% observed a single time. The source was peripheral blood, collected on day 0 of AZD1222 vaccination. The receptors come from an adult in good health.

This rearrangement joins TRBV30 to TRBJ1-6; TRBD1 is a possible D gene (5 bases). The CDR3 is made up of 13 amino acids. V lost 8 bases, J lost 13 bases, and 21 bases lay in between. Germline V CDR1 and CDR2: GTSNPN, SVGIG (reference sequence). CDR3: CAAQTEGLFPLHF. CDR3 in DNA: TGTGCCGCCCAGACAGAAGGCCTCTTTCCCCTCCACTTT.

J is TRBJ2-5 and V is TRBV5-6; no firm D call. V was pared by 4 bases and J by 5 bases, with 15 bases between. The germline V gene encodes CDR1 SGHDT and CDR2 YYEEEE. The CDR3 spans 14 residues. The CDR3 nucleotides are TGTGCCAGCAGCCCCCCTGCTGGTCTCGAGACCCAGTACTTC. This translates into CASSPPAGLETQYF. Filled out from reference TRBV5-6 and TRBJ2-5, the complete variable domain reads DAGVTQSPTHLIKTRGQQVTLRCSPKSGHDTVSWYQQALGQGPQFIFQYYEEEERQRGNFPDRFSGHQFPNYSSELNVNALLLGDSALYLCASSPPAGLETQYFGPGTRLLVL.

This clone was seen only once. The chain links TRBV6-6 to TRBJ2-4; TRBD2 agrees at 8 bases. Germline trimming cut 5 bases from V and 0 bases from J; bases unmatched to any gene: 9. Germline CDR1 reads MNHNY; CDR2 reads SVGAGI (reference sequence). CDR3 length: 17 amino acids. The CDR3 DNA reads TGTGCCAGCAGTCCAACGATAGCGGGGAAAGCCAAAAACATTCAGTACTTC. Its translation is CASSPTIAGKAKNIQYF.

This chain links TRBV2 with TRBJ1-2; D remains unclear. Germline V CDR1 and CDR2: SNHLY, FYNNEI. The CDR3 extends over 15 amino acids. V was shortened by 0 bases and J by 2 bases, with 10 bases between the two germline ends. CDR3: CASSEAYSVNYGYTF. The DNA of the CDR3 is TGTGCCAGCAGTGAAGCATACAGCGTGAACTATGGCTACACCTTC.

The J gene is TRBJ2-5, the V gene TRBV6-5, with unresolved D. Looked up from germline, CDR1 is MNHEY and CDR2 is SVGAGI. Trimming shortened V by 0 bases and J by 7 bases, and 9 bases separated the two germline ends. This CDR3 comprises 13 residues. For the CDR3, the DNA is TGTGCCAGCAGTTACTCGAACGCGAGGACCCAGTACTTC. Residues: CASSYSNARTQYF.

The V gene is TRBV12-3 or TRBV12-4, the J gene TRBJ2-3; D is perhaps TRBD2 (6 bases). V was cut by 6 bases and J by 7 bases, with 14 bases left in between. The CDR3 extends over 13 amino acids. DNA of the CDR3: TGTGCCAGCAGGCGGGACTCCGCGCATACGCAGTATTTT. Its protein product is CASRRDSAHTQYF.

The chain combines TRBV19 with TRBJ1-1; D is uncertain. Germline lookup yields CDR1 LNHDA and CDR2 SQIVND (reference sequence). The V end was cut by 5 bases, the J end by 0 bases, with 7 bases between. This CDR3 is 13 amino acids long. The CDR3 DNA reads as TGTGCCAGTAGTTTTATCATGAACACTGAAGCTTTCTTT. Its translation is CASSFIMNTEAFF.

The chain links TRBV11-1 to TRBJ1-1; D remains ambiguous. The germline V gene encodes CDR1 SGHAT and CDR2 FQDESV (reference sequence). The CDR3 covers 15 residues. Between the trimmed V and J ends, which lost 3 bases and 1 base, there was a span of 12 bases. CDR3 amino acids: CASSFSTKANTEAFF. The CDR3 nucleotides are TGTGCCAGCAGCTTTTCGACAAAGGCGAACACTGAAGCTTTCTTT.

This chain uses TRBV7-2 with TRBJ1-2; TRBD1 agrees at 7 bases. CDR1 is SGHTA, CDR2 FQGNSA, per germline. V dropped 1 base and J dropped 0; count of bases not matched to a gene: 2. This CDR3 spans 15 amino acids. CDR3 coding DNA: TGTGCCAGCAGCTTAGACAGGGGAGCTAACTATGGCTACACCTTC. It is translated as CASSLDRGANYGYTF.

The chain couples TRBV27 to TRBJ1-2; D unclear. V lost 5 bases to trimming and J lost 4 bases, with 17 bases between them. The CDR3 totals 15 residues. Germline V CDR1 and CDR2: MNHEY, SMNVEV (reference sequence). The CDR3 DNA is TGTGCCAGCAGTCCCTCCCCCGGGGAGATCTATGGCTACACCTTC. Encoded protein: CASSPSPGEIYGYTF.

The rearrangement links TRBV30 to TRBJ1-3; TRBD1 aligns across 7 bases. Germline V gives CDR1 GTSNPN, CDR2 SVGIG (reference sequence). V dropped 5 bases and J dropped 1; count of bases not matched to a gene: 2. The CDR3 length is 13 residues. Here the CDR3 DNA reads TGTGCCTGGGCCAGGGGGTCTGGAAACACCATATATTTT. Amino acids: CAWARGSGNTIYF.

Only one count was recorded for this clone. V is TRBV6-1 and J is TRBJ1-2; no clear D. Germline CDR1 reads MNHNS; CDR2 reads SASEGT. Trimming took off 2 bases at V and 11 bases at J, with 15 bases between the two ends. The CDR3 runs 13 residues. The CDR3: CASSEIGGLGYTF. The CDR3 coding sequence is TGTGCCAGCAGTGAAATCGGAGGCCTCGGGTACACCTTC.

The CDR3 nucleotides read TGTGCCAGCAGGACGGAGGGGGGATCCCAAGAGACCCAGTACTTC. Amino acid sequence: CASRTEGGSQETQYF. The chain combines TRBV2 with TRBJ2-5; either TRBD1 or TRBD2 may supply D (6 bases each). Per germline, CDR1 SNHLY and CDR2 FYNNEI. The V and J ends lost 6 bases and 1 base respectively, with 15 bases between them. This CDR3 has 15 residues.

This chain's CDR3 is CASSWGLAGVTGELFF. As DNA, the CDR3 is TGTGCCAGCAGCTGGGGACTAGCGGGAGTTACCGGGGAGCTGTTTTTT. V is TRBV11-2 and J is TRBJ2-2, with 14 bases fitting TRBD2. Germline V lookup: CDR1 SGHAT, CDR2 FQNNGV. Unmatched junction bases numbered 3, after V lost 4 bases and J lost 5 bases. The CDR3 contains 16 residues.

V usage is TRBV19 and J usage is TRBJ1-3; no definite D call. In germline, CDR1 is LNHDA, CDR2 SQIVND (reference sequence). V gave up 3 bases and J gave up 2 bases, with 14 bases separating them. The CDR3 spans 16 residues. For the CDR3, the DNA is TGTGCCAGTAGTATTGCTCGAAGGAGTACTGGAAACACCATATATTTT. Amino acid sequence: CASSIARRSTGNTIYF.

The V gene is TRBV12-5, the J gene TRBJ2-7; 8 nucleotides agree with TRBD2. The J segment lost 3 bases and the V segment lost 1 base, leaving 5 bases of the junction unmatched. The CDR3 consists of 15 residues. CDR1 and CDR2 (germline): LGHNT, FRNRAP. CDR3 in DNA: TGTGCTAGTGGTTTGGCACTAGCGGCTGTCTACGAGCAGTACTTC. The encoded protein is CASGLALAAVYEQYF.

This clone appeared a single time. The rearrangement uses TRBV3-1 (or the pseudogene TRBV3-2) and TRBJ1-6, with D perhaps TRBD1 (5 bases). The CDR3 is 16 amino acids. Germline V gene lookup returns CDR1 LGHDT and CDR2 YNNKEL (reference sequence). V was clipped by 0 bases and J by 12 bases, with 18 bases between them. CDR3 amino acids: CASSQDSDPSRGPLHF. DNA for the CDR3: TGTGCCAGCAGCCAAGATTCGGACCCCTCAAGGGGACCCCTCCACTTT.

The CDR3 coding sequence is TGTGCCAGCAGTTTCACTTCAGGAGTGGATACGCAGTATTTT. Translation: CASSFTSGVDTQYF. The chain is built from TRBV27 and TRBJ2-3, with no clear D. This CDR3 has 14 amino acids. Per the germline V gene, CDR1 is MNHEY and CDR2 is SMNVEV (reference sequence). V lost 3 bases and J 6 bases, leaving 13 bases between the germline ends.

The chain has TRBV5-5 and TRBJ1-1; D is ambiguous. The CDR3 extends over 12 amino acids. Between the trimmed V and J ends, which lost 4 bases and 6 bases, there was a span of 10 bases. Germline V lookup: CDR1 SGHKS, CDR2 YYEKEE (reference sequence). The CDR3 protein is CASSRGIPEAFF. CDR3 nucleotide sequence: TGTGCCAGCAGCCGTGGTATTCCTGAAGCTTTCTTT.

The V and J genes are TRBV4-1 and TRBJ1-3; 8 positions match TRBD1. The germline V gene has CDR1 MGHRA and CDR2 YSYEKL. The CDR3 has 13 residues. The J segment lost 6 bases and the V segment lost 5 bases, leaving 3 bases of the junction unmatched. The CDR3 DNA reads TGCGCCAGCAGCGGACAGGGCTCAAACACCATATATTTT. It translates to CASSGQGSNTIYF.

The V and J genes are TRBV10-3 and TRBJ2-3, with 14 bases fitting TRBD2. This CDR3 is built from 18 residues. V was pared by 0 bases and J by 3 bases, with 5 bases of the junction left unmatched. Germline lookup yields CDR1 ENHRY and CDR2 SYGVKD. This CDR3 is CAISESGLAGVRTDTQYF. CDR3 bases: TGTGCCATCAGTGAGTCGGGACTAGCGGGAGTCCGGACAGATACGCAGTATTTT.

The gene calls are TRBV14 and TRBJ2-3; D is unresolved. V was shortened by 2 bases and J by 0 bases, with 9 bases between the two germline ends. This CDR3 has 15 amino acids. Germline V gives CDR1 SGHDN, CDR2 FVKESK. The CDR3 nucleotides read TGTGCCAGCAGCCAAAGCCGATCTAGCACAGATACGCAGTATTTT. It codes for CASSQSRSSTDTQYF.

The rearrangement uses TRBV6-1 and TRBJ2-7, with 7 bases that match TRBD2. The V segment lost 0 bases and the J segment 7 bases; nucleotides outside the gene matches: 6. CDR1 and CDR2 (germline): MNHNS, SASEGT. The CDR3 spans 14 residues. CDR3 protein: CASSEALYGGEQYF. The CDR3 DNA is TGTGCCAGCAGTGAAGCGCTTTACGGGGGGGAGCAGTACTTC.

A few counts support this clone. This sample also contains other DNA sequences that code for the same CDR3. The chain combines TRBV6-5 with TRBJ2-1, with D perhaps assigned TRBD1 or TRBD2 (5 bases each). The CDR3 is 15 residues long. The germline V gene has CDR1 MNHEY and CDR2 SVGAGI. Trimming pared 0 bases from V and 2 bases from J, leaving 8 bases between. CDR3 in DNA: TGTGCCAGCAGTTACTCCCAGGGAGCCTACAATGAGCAGTTCTTC. Protein: CASSYSQGAYNEQFF.

This rearrangement joins TRBV3-1 (or the pseudogene TRBV3-2) to TRBJ1-1; D is uncertain. Germline CDR1 is LGHDT and CDR2 is YNNKEL (reference sequence). This CDR3 region has 13 residues. V shed 0 bases and J shed 5 bases, with 7 bases lying between them. The DNA for the CDR3 is TGTGCCAGCAGCCAAGATATCGCGACTGAAGCTTTCTTT. It specifies CASSQDIATEAFF.

The V and J genes are TRBV25-1 and TRBJ1-2; D is possibly TRBD1 (6 bases). Germline values: CDR1 MGHDK, CDR2 SYGVNS. V was shortened by 3 bases and J by 4 bases, with 18 bases between the two germline ends. The CDR3 has 16 residues. The CDR3 region is CASSDPRQGRSYGYTF. Written as DNA, the CDR3 is TGTGCCAGCAGTGACCCCCGGCAGGGGCGAAGCTATGGCTACACCTTC.

A remark on this clone: This is likely a read error, given that the CDR3 carries no conserved phenylalanine or tryptophan at its end. The DNA is omitted, as the CDR3 cannot be located on it reliably, and the CDR3 follows TCRdb's listing. J is TRBJ1-1 and V is TRBV6-1. The V gene's germline CDR1 is MNHNS and CDR2 SASEGT. 11 amino acids form the CDR3, both terminal residues included. The CDR3: CASSELARWRV.

The CDR3 sequence: CATSDPGLVYEQFF. The CDR3 DNA is TGTGCCACCAGTGATCCGGGACTAGTCTACGAGCAGTTCTTC. The chain combines TRBV24-1 with TRBJ2-1; 8 nucleotides agree with TRBD2. The CDR3 covers 14 residues. After removal of 3 bases from V and 10 bases from J, the junction contained 7 bases not matched to a gene. Germline V gives CDR1 KGHDR, CDR2 SFDVKD.

The J gene is TRBJ1-1, the V gene TRBV7-9; D remains unclear. Trimming took 0 bases from V and 1 from J, leaving 9 bases between them. The CDR3 totals 15 residues. Germline V lookup: CDR1 SEHNR, CDR2 FQNEAQ (reference sequence). The CDR3 sequence is CASSLANSPNTEAFF. DNA of the CDR3: TGTGCCAGCAGCTTAGCTAACAGCCCGAACACTGAAGCTTTCTTT.

The V and J genes are TRBV6-5 and TRBJ1-3; 7 bases line up with TRBD1. Germline-derived CDR1 and CDR2 are MNHEY and SVGAGI. This CDR3 region has 15 residues. The V gene end was trimmed by 6 bases and the J gene end by 0 bases; junction bases not matched to a gene: 5. The CDR3 here is CASRRQGSSGNTIYF. The CDR3 DNA reads TGTGCCAGCAGACGACAGGGAAGCTCTGGAAACACCATATATTTT.